This T cell receptor (beta chain) was obtained from a study of cytomegalovirus exposure and HLA in healthy donors. PCR was performed using 60 Vbeta and 13 Jbeta primers. Profiling relied on immunoSEQ multiplex PCR, and the TCRdb table lists in-frame clones only, not all of them. Among over 150,000 clones listed, over 70% were seen once. The study's findings and limits: In an earlier analysis, in some 600 donors, most V segments appeared productive either ~87% or ~30% of the time. Equally common other TCR beta chains were less clonally expanded than HLA-associated ones, a later analysis found. V- and J-gene trimming of TCR beta was linked (in a later analysis) to a missense DCLRE1C variant.

Germline values: CDR1 SQVTM, CDR2 ANQGSEA. The CDR3 spans 13 residues. V lost 5 bases and J 1 base, leaving 9 bases between the germline ends. Notes on this clone: Its antigen is as yet unknown.

This receptor was taken from a woman in her fifties or sixties in good health and CMV-seropositive. This chain links TRBV29-1 with TRBJ1-5, with D perhaps matching TRBD1 (6 bases). The sequenced sample was PBMCs. This chain's CDR3 is CSVSRGSNQPQHF. The CDR3 coding sequence is TGCAGCGTTAGTAGGGGGAGCAATCAGCCCCAGCATTTT.